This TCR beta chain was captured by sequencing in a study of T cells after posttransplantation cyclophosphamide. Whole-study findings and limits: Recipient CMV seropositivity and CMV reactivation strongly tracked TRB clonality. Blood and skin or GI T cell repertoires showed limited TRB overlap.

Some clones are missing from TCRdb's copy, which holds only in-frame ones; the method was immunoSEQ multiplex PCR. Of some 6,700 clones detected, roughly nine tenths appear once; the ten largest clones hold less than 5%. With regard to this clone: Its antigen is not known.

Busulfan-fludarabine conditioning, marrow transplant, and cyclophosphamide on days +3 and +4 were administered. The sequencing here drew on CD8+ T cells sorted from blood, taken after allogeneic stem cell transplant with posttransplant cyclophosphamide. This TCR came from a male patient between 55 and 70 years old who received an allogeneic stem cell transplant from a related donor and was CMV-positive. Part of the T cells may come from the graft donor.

CDR3 amino acids: CASSLGQGSNTEAFF. Written as DNA, the CDR3 is TGCGCCAGCAGCTTGGGACAGGGATCGAACACTGAAGCTTTCTTT. The chain uses TRBV5-1 and TRBJ1-1; 7 nucleotides agree with TRBD1. V lost 0 bases to trimming and J lost 1 base; unmatched junction nucleotides: 3. Germline lookup yields CDR1 SGHRS and CDR2 YFSETQ. This CDR3 has 15 amino acids.